This T cell receptor (beta chain) was identified during a study of regulatory T cells in long-lasting Graves disease. This clonotype was detected a few times. Germline lookup yields CDR1 SGDLS and CDR2 YYNGEE. This CDR3 has 16 amino acids. Trimming left V 3 bases short and J 7 bases short, with 17 bases between. CDR3-region Arm-PCR and iRepertoire HTBI primers produced the TCR beta libraries. TCRdb fed the multiplex PCR reads into MiXCR, producing one record per CDR3 protein. Seen here are a few hundred thousand distinct CDR3 sequences, around 16% observed once, and the top ten hold around 20%. Time point here: newly diagnosed GD, antithyroid drugs for less than 3 months. With RNA extracted from PBMCs as input, the TCR library was made. Clinicians diagnosed Graves' disease using American Thyroid Association guidelines. This same sample was also part of a study on T cells in Graves' hyperthyroidism and ophthalmopathy. That investigation notes: Exclusions: uncontrolled infection, other autoimmune disease, pregnancy, lactation. Researchers ran a first-round RT-PCR on the TCR CDR3 using the HTBI primer set.

The input for sequencing was peripheral blood mononuclear cells (PBMCs), taken at new diagnosis, from a patient treated with antithyroid drugs. The source is a woman under 30 with Graves disease. The V gene is TRBV9, the J gene TRBJ1-6, with D possibly matching TRBD1 (5 bases). For the CDR3, the DNA is TGTGCCAGCAGCGCCGACCCGGGACCCCGAAATTCACCCCTCCACTTT. Translating it yields CASSADPGPRNSPLHF.